A single sample gave rise to the 10 T cell receptor beta chains below, sequenced in a study of human T cells and chemical hapten exposure. Time point: pre-sensitization, week 0. Indicated treatment: therapeutic diphenylcyclopropenone sensitization with weekly scalp DPC. TCRdb re-called the RACE reads with MiXCR, one entry per CDR3 protein. The sample includes around 300,000 distinct CDR3 sequences, around 5.5% seen only once; the top ten take around 8.6%. The starting material was whole blood, obtained in connection with sensitization to the hapten diphenylcyclopropenone (DPC). The receptors here all came from a woman aged 18-35 years with alopecia areata. Some clones in this sample may be carry-over from other donors' samples.

This chain joins TRBV20-1 and TRBJ2-3; 9 bases fit TRBD1. The length of the CDR3 is 18 residues. Per the germline V gene, CDR1 is DFQATT and CDR2 is SNEGSKA (reference sequence). Unmatched junction bases numbered 14, after V lost 3 bases and J lost 1 base. Here the CDR3 DNA reads TGCAGTGCTAGTTATGCTCCCCCCGGGACAGGGCGCACAGATACGCAGTATTTT. Its protein product is CSASYAPPGTGRTDTQYF.

This clonotype has just a few counts. V gene TRBV24-1 combines with J gene TRBJ2-1; no definite D call. Germline-derived CDR1 and CDR2 are KGHDR and SFDVKD. The CDR3 totals 11 residues. Trimming removed 5 bases at V and 9 bases at J, with 7 bases between. In DNA form, the CDR3 reads TGTGCCACCAGTGGTGGGCGTGAGCAGTTCTTC. It encodes CATSGGREQFF.

This clonotype was counted ten times or more. The rearrangement uses TRBV5-4 and TRBJ2-7; maybe TRBD1 (5 bases). V lost 0 bases and J lost 0, with 10 bases in between. Germline V gene lookup returns CDR1 SGHNT and CDR2 YYREEE (reference sequence). This CDR3 has 15 residues. CDR3 coding DNA: TGTGCCAGCAGCTTGGACCAGGGAAACTCCTACGAGCAGTACTTC. This translates into CASSLDQGNSYEQYF.

This clonotype was recorded many times. This sequence joins TRBV29-1 and TRBJ1-2; 10 bases map to TRBD1. This CDR3 comprises 17 residues. Germline V gene data show CDR1 as SQVTM and CDR2 as ANQGSEA. The V and J ends lost 1 base and 2 bases, in that order; junction bases with no gene match: 10. CDR3 sequence: CSVEVGDRGIKNYGYTF. DNA for the CDR3: TGCAGCGTTGAAGTTGGGGACAGGGGAATTAAAAACTATGGCTACACCTTC.

This clonotype showed up many times. This rearrangement joins TRBV18 to TRBJ2-5; D gene uncertain. The V gene lost 2 bases and the J gene lost 1 base, with 2 bases spanning the gap. This CDR3 is built from 12 residues. Looked up from germline, CDR1 is KGHSH and CDR2 is LQKENI. CDR3 loop: CASSPGQETQYF. The CDR3 DNA follows: TGTGCCAGCTCACCAGGCCAAGAGACCCAGTACTTC. Variable domain in full (rest from reference TRBV18 and TRBJ2-5): NAGVMQNPRHLVRRRGQEARLRCSPMKGHSHVYWYRQLPEEGLKFMVYLQKENIIDESGMPKERFSAEFPKEGPSILRIQQVVRGDSAAYFCASSPGQETQYFGPGTRLLVL.

This clonotype was counted only a few times. The chain combines TRBV7-2 with TRBJ1-4; TRBD1 might be the D (5 bases). Looked up from germline, CDR1 is SGHTA and CDR2 is FQGNSA. This CDR3 has 15 residues. Trimming cost V 0 bases and J 7 bases, with 12 bases left between them. The CDR3 nucleotides are TGTGCCAGCAGCTTAGCAGGGCAGGGTGGTGAAAAACTGTTTTTT. Amino acids: CASSLAGQGGEKLFF. The full variable domain, completed using reference TRBV7-2 and TRBJ1-4, is GAGVSQSPSNKVTEKGKDVELRCDPISGHTALYWYRQSLGQGLEFLIYFQGNSAPDKSGLPSDRFSAERTGGSVSTLTIQRTQQEDSAVYLCASSLAGQGGEKLFFGSGTQLSVL.

This clonotype was seen ten or more times. The V gene is TRBV2, the J gene TRBJ2-3, with D perhaps being TRBD1 or TRBD2 (5 bases each). V shed 4 bases and J shed 0 bases, with 11 bases lying between them. CDR3 length: 15 residues. Germline CDR1 reads SNHLY; CDR2 reads FYNNEI. Written as DNA, the CDR3 is TGTGCCAGCAGTGCTGGGACGGCTAGCACAGATACGCAGTATTTT. It translates to CASSAGTASTDTQYF.

This clonotype was seen ten or more times. CDR3 DNA: TGTGCCAGCAGCCAAAGGGTTGATAGCAATCAGCCCCAGCATTTT. It specifies CASSQRVDSNQPQHF. The chain is built from TRBV4-2 and TRBJ1-5; D call uncertain. CDR1 LGHNA and CDR2 YNFKEQ come from the germline V gene. Trimming removed 2 bases from V and 0 bases from J, with 8 bases in between. CDR3 length equals 15 residues.

This clonotype occurred a few times. The chain uses TRBV28 and TRBJ1-2; D possibly corresponds to TRBD1 (5 bases). Germline V CDR1 and CDR2: MDHEN, SYDVKM. This CDR3 comprises 13 residues. The germline V and J ends were trimmed by 7 bases and 6 bases, with 15 bases remaining between them. The CDR3 region is CASTGTGRDGYTF. For the CDR3, the DNA is TGTGCCAGCACCGGGACTGGTCGAGATGGCTACACCTTC.

This clonotype was counted many times. The rearrangement uses TRBV5-6 and TRBJ2-7; D gene unclear. The CDR3 length is 11 residues. V shed 5 bases and J shed 0 bases, with 3 bases lying between them. The V gene's germline CDR1 is SGHDT and CDR2 YYEEEE. The CDR3 here is CASSNSYEQYF. The CDR3 DNA reads TGTGCCAGCAGTAACTCCTACGAGCAGTACTTC.